The 9 T cell receptor beta chains given below trace back to one sample, sequenced in a study of sequential checkpoint blockade in melanoma. Treatment specified: randomized to nivolumab then ipilimumab (arm A) or the reverse (arm B). Some clones are missing from TCRdb's copy, which holds only in-frame ones; the method was immunoSEQ multiplex PCR. Of 3,500 to 4,500 clones detected, almost 35% appear once; the ten largest clones hold 30% to 40%. The specimen was tumor tissue (inferred from file names), collected from a patient given nivolumab and ipilimumab in sequence. The receptors shown here come from a human donor with melanoma.

This chain joins TRBV19 and TRBJ2-2, with 9 bases identical to TRBD1. The CDR3 spans 15 residues. V gave up 5 bases and J gave up 1 base; unmatched junction bases: 2. The germline V gene encodes CDR1 LNHDA and CDR2 SQIVND (reference sequence). The CDR3 nucleotides read TGTGCCAGTAGTTGGGGACAGGGGAACACCGGGGAGCTGTTTTTT. This codes for CASSWGQGNTGELFF.

The chain is built from TRBV5-1 and TRBJ1-1; 9 nucleotides agree with TRBD1. This CDR3 spans 14 amino acids. The ends lost 4 bases at V and 4 bases at J; junction bases unmatched: 5. Germline V CDR1 and CDR2: SGHRS, YFSETQ. The CDR3 loop is CASSPRTGATEAFF. The CDR3 DNA is TGCGCCAGCAGCCCTAGGACAGGGGCCACTGAAGCTTTCTTT.

The V call is TRBV7-6, the J call TRBJ2-2; 13 nucleotides agree with TRBD2. The CDR3 consists of 15 residues. Germline-derived CDR1 and CDR2 are SGHVS and FNYEAQ. V trimming: 8 bases; J trimming: 3 bases; junction bases outside the gene matches: 3. Written as DNA, the CDR3 is TGTGCCAGCGGACTAGCGGGAGCGGACACCGGGGAGCTGTTTTTT. Protein sequence: CASGLAGADTGELFF.

The chain joins TRBV6-8 to TRBJ1-5; D perhaps matches TRBD1 (5 bases). Germline CDR1 MNHGY, CDR2 SAAAGT. CDR3 length: 14 residues. Trimming removed 11 bases at V and 0 bases at J, with 14 bases between. Here the CDR3 DNA reads TGTGCCCGGCTGTTCAGGGCTAGCAATCAGCCCCAGCATTTT. Protein product: CARLFRASNQPQHF.

The J gene is TRBJ2-3, the V gene TRBV5-1; D unresolved. Germline CDR1 reads SGHRS; CDR2 reads YFSETQ. Between the trimmed V and J ends, which lost 0 bases and 0 bases, there was a span of 8 bases. The CDR3 totals 15 residues. CDR3 sequence (DNA): TGCGCCAGCAGCTTGGAGAGACCTAGCACAGATACGCAGTATTTT. This translates into CASSLERPSTDTQYF.

This clone came up a few times. This rearrangement joins TRBV19 to TRBJ2-1; perhaps TRBD2 as D (6 bases). V lost 4 bases to trimming and J lost 0 bases, with 13 bases between them. Germline CDR1 is LNHDA and CDR2 is SQIVND (reference sequence). This CDR3 region has 16 residues. CDR3 DNA: TGTGCCAGTAGTAGCGGGGACTCCAGCTCCTACAATGAGCAGTTCTTC. Encoded protein: CASSSGDSSSYNEQFF.

This clone turned up a few times. The chain links TRBV9 to TRBJ1-5; weak D call: TRBD1 (5 bases). Per the germline V gene, CDR1 is SGDLS and CDR2 is YYNGEE. CDR3 size: 14 residues. Between the trimmed V and J ends, which lost 5 bases and 9 bases, there was a span of 18 bases. The CDR3 DNA reads as TGTGCCAGCAGTGAAGTGAGAGGGACGGGGCCCCAGCATTTT. Translated, it gives CASSEVRGTGPQHF.

The J gene is TRBJ1-1, the V gene TRBV10-2; TRBD1 might be the D (6 bases). CDR1 and CDR2 from the germline V gene are WSHSY and SAAADI. Trimming took 5 bases from V and 0 from J, leaving 10 bases between them. The CDR3 has 14 residues. CDR3 loop: CASSRTAMNTEAFF. In DNA, the CDR3 is TGCGCCAGCAGTAGGACAGCAATGAACACTGAAGCTTTCTTT.

This chain connects TRBV18 to TRBJ1-5; D remains unclear. Germline values: CDR1 KGHSH, CDR2 LQKENI. CDR3 length: 15 residues. V lost 6 bases to trimming and J lost 7 bases, with 19 bases between them. The CDR3 spells CASSSDREKKQPQHF. The CDR3, as DNA: TGTGCCAGCTCGTCAGACCGGGAGAAAAAGCAGCCCCAGCATTTT.